This is a list of T cell receptor beta chains from one sample in a study of blood T cell repertoires in COVID-19. The protocol was immunoSEQ multiplex PCR, while the TCRdb copy is restricted to in-frame clones and leaves out a portion. The sample records about 22,000 clones, about 90% being singletons. The material sequenced was peripheral blood. These receptors originate from a man in his 70s with acute or convalescent COVID-19. Both conserved end residues are part of each CDR3. D genes are given only for firm matches. Only part of the rows carry a size: once, few, many, or a class if the clone is expanded.

v_gene: TRBV19
abundance: -
j_gene: TRBJ1-1
d_gene: -
CDR3nt: TGTGCCACCCGAACAGGTGCTGAAGCTTTCTTT
CDR3aa: CATRTGAEAFF

v_gene: TRBV7-2
abundance: -
j_gene: TRBJ2-7
d_gene: TRBD1
CDR3nt: TGTGCCAGCAGCCTGGGACAGGGTTCGAGCGAGCAGTACTTC
CDR3aa: CASSLGQGSSEQYF

v_gene: TRBV28
abundance: -
j_gene: TRBJ1-2
d_gene: -
CDR3nt: TGTGCCAGCAGTGTGAGTTATGGCTACACCTTC
CDR3aa: CASSVSYGYTF

v_gene: TRBV5-1
abundance: -
j_gene: TRBJ1-4
d_gene: -
CDR3nt: TGCGCCAGCAGCATAAAACCCCCGGCAACTAATGAAAAACTGTTTTTT
CDR3aa: CASSIKPPATNEKLFF

v_gene: TRBV18
abundance: once
j_gene: TRBJ1-2
d_gene: TRBD1
CDR3nt: TGTGCCAGCTCACGACGGGACAGAAGGAACTATGGCTACACCTTC
CDR3aa: CASSRRDRRNYGYTF

v_gene: TRBV6-2/TRBV6-3
abundance: -
j_gene: TRBJ2-5
d_gene: TRBD2
CDR3nt: TGTGCCAGCAGCCCTTTAGCGGGGGGGCAACAAGAGACCCAGTACTTC
CDR3aa: CASSPLAGGQQETQYF

v_gene: TRBV7-8
abundance: -
j_gene: TRBJ1-5
d_gene: TRBD1
CDR3nt: TGTGCCAGCAGCTTAGACGGGCTCAGGGGGGAACAGCCCCAGCATTTT
CDR3aa: CASSLDGLRGEQPQHF

v_gene: TRBV7-2
abundance: few
j_gene: TRBJ1-2
d_gene: TRBD1
CDR3nt: TGTGCCAGCAGCTATACCGGGACAGCTTTTGGCTACACCTTC
CDR3aa: CASSYTGTAFGYTF

v_gene: TRBV6-2/TRBV6-3
abundance: -
j_gene: TRBJ2-7
d_gene: TRBD2
CDR3nt: TGTGCCAGCAGTACCCGGGAGGTTGACGAGCAGTACTTC
CDR3aa: CASSTREVDEQYF

v_gene: TRBV9
abundance: once
j_gene: TRBJ2-1
d_gene: -
CDR3nt: TGTGCCAGCAGCGTAGGGGTCTCCCTCCCCTCTAGTAATGAGCAGTTCTTC
CDR3aa: CASSVGVSLPSSNEQFF

v_gene: TRBV18
abundance: once
j_gene: TRBJ2-3
d_gene: -
CDR3nt: TGTGCCAGCTCACCACTCTCGGATACGCAGTATTTT
CDR3aa: CASSPLSDTQYF

v_gene: TRBV29-1
abundance: -
j_gene: TRBJ1-1
d_gene: TRBD1
CDR3nt: TGCAGCGTAGCGGGACAGGGAAACACTGAAGCTTTCTTT
CDR3aa: CSVAGQGNTEAFF

v_gene: TRBV1
abundance: -
j_gene: TRBJ2-2
d_gene: -
CDR3nt: TGCACCAGCAGCCAAGGACCCCTAGGTGCCGGGGAGCTGTTTTTT
CDR3aa: CTSSQGPLGAGELFF

v_gene: TRBV28
abundance: -
j_gene: TRBJ2-1
d_gene: TRBD2
CDR3nt: TGTGCCAGCAGTTTTCCCTTCGCGGGGGGGGCCTCCAATGAGCAGTTCTTC
CDR3aa: CASSFPFAGGASNEQFF

v_gene: TRBV14
abundance: -
j_gene: TRBJ2-1
d_gene: -
CDR3nt: TGTGCCAGCAGCCTGAAGACAGGGAGGTACAATGAGCAGTTCTTC
CDR3aa: CASSLKTGRYNEQFF

v_gene: TRBV6-2/TRBV6-3
abundance: -
j_gene: TRBJ2-7
d_gene: TRBD2
CDR3nt: TGTGCCAGCAGTTACGAGGGACTAGCGGTATCCTACGAGCAGTACTTC
CDR3aa: CASSYEGLAVSYEQYF

v_gene: TRBV28
abundance: -
j_gene: TRBJ2-3
d_gene: TRBD2
CDR3nt: TGTGCCAGCAGTTTATTTCCTAGCGGGTATACGCAGTATTTT
CDR3aa: CASSLFPSGYTQYF

v_gene: TRBV5-1
abundance: -
j_gene: TRBJ2-1
d_gene: TRBD1
CDR3nt: TGCGCCAGCAGCAGGGGGACAGCTGACTACAATGAGCAGTTCTTC
CDR3aa: CASSRGTADYNEQFF

v_gene: TRBV18
abundance: -
j_gene: TRBJ2-2
d_gene: TRBD1
CDR3nt: TGTGCCAGCTCACCCGACCGGGACAGGCACGGGGAGCTGTTTTTT
CDR3aa: CASSPDRDRHGELFF

v_gene: TRBV12-3/TRBV12-4
abundance: -
j_gene: TRBJ1-5
d_gene: TRBD1
CDR3nt: TGTGCCAGCAGCAGTTACAGGGGTCAGCCCCAGCATTTT
CDR3aa: CASSSYRGQPQHF

v_gene: TRBV7-2
abundance: -
j_gene: TRBJ2-1
d_gene: -
CDR3nt: TGTGCCAGCAGCTTAGGGGGCCCCACCGGTGAGCAGTTCTTC
CDR3aa: CASSLGGPTGEQFF

v_gene: TRBV4-3
abundance: -
j_gene: TRBJ1-6
d_gene: -
CDR3nt: TGCGCCAGCAGCCAAGGACTCAATTCACCCCTCCACTTT
CDR3aa: CASSQGLNSPLHF

v_gene: TRBV10-3
abundance: -
j_gene: TRBJ2-1
d_gene: TRBD2
CDR3nt: TGTGCCATCAGTGAGTCGGCGGGAGTTGAGCAGTTCTTC
CDR3aa: CAISESAGVEQFF

v_gene: TRBV4-1
abundance: once
j_gene: TRBJ1-5
d_gene: TRBD1
CDR3nt: TGCGCCAGCAGCCAAGACGTCCTTATTACCACAGGGGATCAGCCCCAGCATTTT
CDR3aa: CASSQDVLITTGDQPQHF

v_gene: TRBV5-5
abundance: once
j_gene: TRBJ2-7
d_gene: -
CDR3nt: TGTGCCAGCAGCTTTCTGGACCGGACTGGCGAGCAGTACTTC
CDR3aa: CASSFLDRTGEQYF

v_gene: TRBV15
abundance: -
j_gene: TRBJ1-5
d_gene: -
CDR3nt: TGTGCCACCAGCACCTCGCCCGAGAAGCCCCAGCATTTT
CDR3aa: CATSTSPEKPQHF

v_gene: TRBV5-6
abundance: -
j_gene: TRBJ2-7
d_gene: TRBD1
CDR3nt: TGTGCCAGCAGCTTGTTGGGACAGGGGGACTACGAGCAGTACTTC
CDR3aa: CASSLLGQGDYEQYF

v_gene: TRBV28
abundance: -
j_gene: TRBJ2-7
d_gene: -
CDR3nt: TGTGCCAGCAGTTTCGGGGAGCTAAGGTCCTACGAGCAGTACTTC
CDR3aa: CASSFGELRSYEQYF

v_gene: TRBV7-2
abundance: -
j_gene: TRBJ1-5
d_gene: -
CDR3nt: TGTGCCAGCAGCGTTAGGGGGGGCATGCAGCCCCAGCATTTT
CDR3aa: CASSVRGGMQPQHF

v_gene: TRBV20-1
abundance: -
j_gene: TRBJ1-2
d_gene: -
CDR3nt: TGCAGTGCTAGCAGGGGAGAAGGCTACACCTTC
CDR3aa: CSASRGEGYTF

v_gene: TRBV6-6
abundance: -
j_gene: TRBJ2-4
d_gene: -
CDR3nt: TGTGCCAGCAGCTCAGCGGGAGCCAAAAACATTCAGTACTTC
CDR3aa: CASSSAGAKNIQYF

v_gene: TRBV6-5
abundance: -
j_gene: TRBJ1-2
d_gene: -
CDR3nt: TGTGCCAGCAAAAATCAGGGTTCGGGTGGCTACACCTTC
CDR3aa: CASKNQGSGGYTF

v_gene: TRBV19
abundance: -
j_gene: TRBJ2-2
d_gene: TRBD2
CDR3nt: TGTGCCAGAGATAGCGGGAGTTGCACCGGGGAGCTGTTTTTT
CDR3aa: CARDSGSCTGELFF

v_gene: TRBV5-5
abundance: -
j_gene: TRBJ2-1
d_gene: TRBD2
CDR3nt: TGTGCCAGCAGTAGACTAGCGGGGGGTCTCTACAATGAGCAGTTCTTC
CDR3aa: CASSRLAGGLYNEQFF

v_gene: TRBV18
abundance: -
j_gene: TRBJ2-2
d_gene: TRBD2
CDR3nt: TGTGCCAGCTCACCAGTGGCGGGAGGAGGTACCGGGGAGCTGTTTTTT
CDR3aa: CASSPVAGGGTGELFF

v_gene: TRBV28
abundance: few
j_gene: TRBJ1-5
d_gene: -
CDR3nt: TGTGCCAGCAGTCCGCCGACAGGTACCAATCAGCCCCAGCATTTT
CDR3aa: CASSPPTGTNQPQHF

v_gene: TRBV7-2
abundance: -
j_gene: TRBJ1-5
d_gene: -
CDR3nt: TGTGCCAGCAGCTCCGGGGGGGCCCAAAATCAGCCCCAGCATTTT
CDR3aa: CASSSGGAQNQPQHF

v_gene: TRBV6-5
abundance: -
j_gene: TRBJ2-4
d_gene: TRBD1
CDR3nt: TGTGCCAGCAGTTACCGGGACAGCTATGGGGCCATTCAGTACTTC
CDR3aa: CASSYRDSYGAIQYF

v_gene: TRBV14
abundance: -
j_gene: TRBJ2-3
d_gene: -
CDR3nt: TGTGCCAGCAGCCAAGGGCGGTTAGTGTCCGCCACCGGTGGTCCAGATACGCAGTATTTT
CDR3aa: CASSQGRLVSATGGPDTQYF

v_gene: TRBV29-1
abundance: once
j_gene: TRBJ1-1
d_gene: -
CDR3nt: TGCAGCGTTGTCCCACTCTTCTCAGGGATGATCACTGAAGCTTTCTTT
CDR3aa: CSVVPLFSGMITEAFF

v_gene: TRBV5-8
abundance: -
j_gene: TRBJ2-2
d_gene: TRBD2
CDR3nt: TGTGCCAGCAGCATCTTGTGGGGGAGGGAGGACACCGGGGAGCTGTTTTTT
CDR3aa: CASSILWGREDTGELFF

v_gene: TRBV3-1/TRBV3-2
abundance: once
j_gene: TRBJ2-1
d_gene: -
CDR3nt: TGTGCCAGCAGCCATAATAGCGAGGTTGAGCAGTTCTTC
CDR3aa: CASSHNSEVEQFF

v_gene: TRBV19
abundance: -
j_gene: TRBJ2-6
d_gene: -
CDR3nt: TGTGCCAGTAGTCAAAGCGGAATCTCTGGGGCCAACGTCCTGACTTTC
CDR3aa: CASSQSGISGANVLTF

v_gene: TRBV19
abundance: -
j_gene: TRBJ2-2
d_gene: TRBD1
CDR3nt: TGTGCCAGTAGTATGCACAGGGGGCCAGGGGAGCTGTTTTTT
CDR3aa: CASSMHRGPGELFF

v_gene: TRBV27
abundance: -
j_gene: TRBJ2-7
d_gene: TRBD2
CDR3nt: TGTGCCAGCAGTTTAAGGGGACACCGAAGCGGGAGTTGGCCCTACGAGCAGTACTTC
CDR3aa: CASSLRGHRSGSWPYEQYF

v_gene: TRBV5-1
abundance: -
j_gene: TRBJ2-1
d_gene: TRBD1
CDR3nt: TGCGCCAGCAGCTTGGGGACAGGGGATGAGCAGTTCTTC
CDR3aa: CASSLGTGDEQFF

v_gene: TRBV9
abundance: -
j_gene: TRBJ2-3
d_gene: TRBD2
CDR3nt: TGTGCCAGCAGCGTAGCTAGCGGGGGGACTGTAGATACGCAGTATTTT
CDR3aa: CASSVASGGTVDTQYF

v_gene: TRBV11-2
abundance: -
j_gene: TRBJ2-7
d_gene: -
CDR3nt: TGTGCCAGCAGCCACTCCTCCACAGGGAGCGAGCAGTACTTC
CDR3aa: CASSHSSTGSEQYF

v_gene: TRBV28
abundance: -
j_gene: TRBJ2-1
d_gene: -
CDR3nt: TGTGCCAGCACCGCCGTCGGAGGCAATGAGCAGTTCTTC
CDR3aa: CASTAVGGNEQFF

v_gene: TRBV7-2
abundance: -
j_gene: TRBJ1-5
d_gene: -
CDR3nt: TGTGCCAGCAGCCCGGAGGGTTATTATAGCAATCAGCCCCAGCATTTT
CDR3aa: CASSPEGYYSNQPQHF

v_gene: TRBV9
abundance: -
j_gene: TRBJ1-1
d_gene: -
CDR3nt: TGTGCCAGCAGCGTAGTCCCGGGCACTGAAGCTTTCTTT
CDR3aa: CASSVVPGTEAFF

v_gene: TRBV5-5
abundance: -
j_gene: TRBJ2-2
d_gene: TRBD1
CDR3nt: TGTGCCAGCAGCTTGGGACAGGGACGGGTCGGCACCGGGGAGCTGTTTTTT
CDR3aa: CASSLGQGRVGTGELFF

v_gene: TRBV5-1
abundance: -
j_gene: TRBJ2-2
d_gene: TRBD2
CDR3nt: TGCGCCAGCAGCTTGAACGGACTAGCGAACACCGGGGAGCTGTTTTTT
CDR3aa: CASSLNGLANTGELFF

v_gene: TRBV13
abundance: -
j_gene: TRBJ1-2
d_gene: -
CDR3nt: TGTGCCAGCAGCTTACGAGGGTTCGACTATGGCTACACCTTC
CDR3aa: CASSLRGFDYGYTF

v_gene: TRBV2
abundance: once
j_gene: TRBJ1-1
d_gene: TRBD1
CDR3nt: TGTGCCAGCAGCAAGGACAGGGTGAGTGAAGCTTTCTTT
CDR3aa: CASSKDRVSEAFF

v_gene: TRBV2
abundance: -
j_gene: TRBJ2-4
d_gene: TRBD2
CDR3nt: TGTGCCAGCGGTGGGCTAGCGGGCCCACGAGGGGCCAAAAACATTCAGTACTTC
CDR3aa: CASGGLAGPRGAKNIQYF

v_gene: TRBV5-4
abundance: once
j_gene: TRBJ2-5
d_gene: -
CDR3nt: TGTGCCAGCAGCTTGTTGGGGGGTTTCGAGACCCAGTACTTC
CDR3aa: CASSLLGGFETQYF

v_gene: TRBV28
abundance: -
j_gene: TRBJ1-3
d_gene: -
CDR3nt: TGTGCCAGCAGTTCTACAGGGACGGGAAACACCATATATTTT
CDR3aa: CASSSTGTGNTIYF